Listed here is a single TCR beta chain. Germline V gives CDR1 DFQATT, CDR2 SNEGSKA (reference sequence). Trimming cost V 0 bases and J 2 bases, with 20 bases left between them. The CDR3 consists of 17 residues. PCR was run on genomic DNA. Amplification of the beta chain CDR3 used 30 forward and 13 reverse multiplex primers. One entry per CDR3 protein, called by TCRdb with MiXCR from the multiplex PCR reads. The sample has about 270,000 distinct CDR3 sequences; around 47% are singletons. These data belong to a study of type 1 and type 2 diabetes patients. Study-wide background: Samples came from type 1 diabetic, type 2 diabetic or nondiabetic people, recruited in China.

The sequence came from a man aged 18-30 years with type 2 diabetes. The specimen was peripheral blood mononuclear cells (PBMCs). The rearrangement links TRBV20-1 to TRBJ2-7; possible D gene TRBD2, 6 bases. The CDR3 is CSARDISLEGSTYEQYF. In DNA form, the CDR3 reads TGCAGTGCTAGAGATATTTCTTTGGAGGGCTCCACCTACGAGCAGTACTTC.